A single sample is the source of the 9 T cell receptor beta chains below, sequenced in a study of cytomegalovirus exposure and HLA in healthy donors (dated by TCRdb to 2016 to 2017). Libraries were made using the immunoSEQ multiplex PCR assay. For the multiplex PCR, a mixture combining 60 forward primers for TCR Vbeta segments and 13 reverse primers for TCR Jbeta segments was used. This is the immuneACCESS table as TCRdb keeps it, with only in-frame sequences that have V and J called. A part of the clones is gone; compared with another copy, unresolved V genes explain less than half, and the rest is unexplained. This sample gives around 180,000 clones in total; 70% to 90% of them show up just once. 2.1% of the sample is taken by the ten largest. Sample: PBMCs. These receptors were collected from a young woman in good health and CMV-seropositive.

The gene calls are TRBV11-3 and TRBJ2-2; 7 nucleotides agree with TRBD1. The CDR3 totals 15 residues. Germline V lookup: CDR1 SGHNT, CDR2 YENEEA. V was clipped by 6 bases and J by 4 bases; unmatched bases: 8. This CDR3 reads CASSYRQGPTGELFF. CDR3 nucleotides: TGTGCCAGCAGTTACCGACAGGGCCCCACCGGGGAGCTGTTTTTT.

CDR3 in amino acids: CASSYSAGGFGEKLFF. The DNA of the CDR3 is TGTGCCAGCAGTTACTCCGCAGGGGGCTTCGGTGAAAAACTGTTTTTT. The V call is TRBV6-5, the J call TRBJ1-4; the match to TRBD1 covers 8 bases. The germline gives CDR1 MNHEY, CDR2 SVGAGI. There are 16 residues in the CDR3. The trim removed 0 bases at V and 7 bases at J, leaving 7 bases unmatched.

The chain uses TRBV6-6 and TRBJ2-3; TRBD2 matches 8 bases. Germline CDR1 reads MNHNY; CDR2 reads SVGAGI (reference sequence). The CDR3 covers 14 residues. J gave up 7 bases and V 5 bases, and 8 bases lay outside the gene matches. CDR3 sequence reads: CASSPLGREYTQYF. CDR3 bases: TGTGCCAGCAGTCCCCTCGGGAGGGAGTATACGCAGTATTTT.

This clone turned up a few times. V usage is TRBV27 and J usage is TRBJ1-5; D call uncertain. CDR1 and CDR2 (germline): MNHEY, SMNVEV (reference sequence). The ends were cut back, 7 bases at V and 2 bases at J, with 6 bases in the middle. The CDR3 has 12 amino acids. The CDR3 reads CASTTGNQPQHF. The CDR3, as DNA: TGTGCCAGCACAACGGGCAATCAGCCCCAGCATTTT.

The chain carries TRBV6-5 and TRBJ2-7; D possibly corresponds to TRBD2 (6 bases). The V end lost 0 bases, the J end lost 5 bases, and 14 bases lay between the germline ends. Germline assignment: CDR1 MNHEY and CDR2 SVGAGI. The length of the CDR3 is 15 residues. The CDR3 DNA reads TGTGCCAGCAGTTACTCCGCCGGGACTTTAAACGAGCAGTACGTC. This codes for CASSYSAGTLNEQYV.

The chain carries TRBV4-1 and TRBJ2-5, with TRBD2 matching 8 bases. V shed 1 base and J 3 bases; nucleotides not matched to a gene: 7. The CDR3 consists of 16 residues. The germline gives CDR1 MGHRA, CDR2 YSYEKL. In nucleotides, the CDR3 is TGCGCCAGCAGCCAAGTACTAGCGGACAATAAAGAGACCCAGTACTTC. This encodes CASSQVLADNKETQYF.

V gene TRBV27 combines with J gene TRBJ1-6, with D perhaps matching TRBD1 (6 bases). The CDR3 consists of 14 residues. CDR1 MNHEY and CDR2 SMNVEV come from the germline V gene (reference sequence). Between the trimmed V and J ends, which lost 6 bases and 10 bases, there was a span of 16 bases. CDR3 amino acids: CASRAGGRGSPLHF. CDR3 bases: TGTGCCAGCAGAGCGGGGGGCCGGGGATCACCCCTCCACTTT.

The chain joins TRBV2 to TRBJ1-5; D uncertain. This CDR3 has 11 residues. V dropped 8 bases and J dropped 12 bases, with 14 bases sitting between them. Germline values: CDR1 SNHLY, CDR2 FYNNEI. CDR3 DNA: TGTGCCAGCTCTATCCGGGGTCGCCAGCATTTT. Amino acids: CASSIRGRQHF.

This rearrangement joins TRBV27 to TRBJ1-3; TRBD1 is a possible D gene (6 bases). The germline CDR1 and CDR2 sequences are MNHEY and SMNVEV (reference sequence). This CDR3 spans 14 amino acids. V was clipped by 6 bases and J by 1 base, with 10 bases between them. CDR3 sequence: CASRNRASGNTIYF. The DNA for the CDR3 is TGTGCCAGCAGAAACAGGGCTTCTGGAAACACCATATATTTT.